Each of the 2 T cell receptor beta chains below was sequenced from the same sample in a study of T cell changes during pregnancy in multiple sclerosis. Sequenced by immunoSEQ multiplex PCR; TCRdb stores in-frame clones only, minus some. The data hold tens of thousands of clones, with 91% observed a single time. The sample here was CD4+ T cells from peripheral blood mononuclear cells, taken in the third trimester of pregnancy. Source of these receptors: a female donor in good health, enrolled as a control in a pregnancy study.

The chain employs TRBV4-2 and TRBJ2-5; no clear D gene. The germline gives CDR1 LGHNA, CDR2 YNFKEQ. V shed 1 base and J shed 5 bases, with 8 bases lying between them. The CDR3 is made up of 13 amino acids. CDR3 amino acids: CASSQGVGETQYF. The CDR3 nucleotides read TGTGCCAGCAGCCAAGGAGTCGGTGAGACCCAGTACTTC.

The rearrangement uses TRBV23-1 and TRBJ2-7, with no clear D. Being an ORF, TRBV23-1 has a function that is uncertain. V lost 10 bases, J lost 3 bases, and 25 bases lay in between. The CDR3 is 16 amino acids. CDR3 region: CAIPEQPDVNGYEQYF. Written as DNA, the CDR3 is TGCGCCATCCCGGAACAGCCCGATGTGAACGGCTACGAGCAGTACTTC.